Presented here are 19 T cell receptor beta chains from one specimen sequenced in a study of blood T cell repertoires in COVID-19. Sequencing used immunoSEQ multiplex PCR; TCRdb keeps in-frame clones, though not all of them. The sample shows 200,000 or so clones, roughly 85% of them seen only once. The sample taken for sequencing was peripheral blood. The receptors here all came from a man between 60 and 70 years old with acute or convalescent COVID-19.

The chain uses TRBV7-9 and TRBJ2-5; 10 positions agree with TRBD2. CDR3 size: 15 residues. Trimming at V came to 1 base and at J to 5 bases, leaving 4 bases not matched to a gene. Germline lookup yields CDR1 SEHNR and CDR2 FQNEAQ (reference sequence). Written as DNA, the CDR3 is TGTGCCAGCAGCTTAGTAGTTAGCGGGGGGGAGACCCAGTACTTC. Amino acid sequence: CASSLVVSGGETQYF.

V usage is TRBV7-8 and J usage is TRBJ2-4; no firm D call. Deletions cut 1 base from V and 0 bases from J, with 10 bases between. The germline gives CDR1 SGHVS, CDR2 FQNEAQ. This CDR3 has 16 amino acids. CDR3 bases: TGTGCCAGCAGCTTAGAGAGAGTACTAGCCAAAAACATTCAGTACTTC. Amino acids: CASSLERVLAKNIQYF.

The chain links TRBV9 to TRBJ2-2; TRBD1 might be the D (5 bases). The germline CDR1 and CDR2 sequences are SGDLS and YYNGEE. V dropped 0 bases and J dropped 0 bases, with 9 bases sitting between them. The CDR3 is 16 amino acids. The CDR3 loop is CASSVDPRANTGELFF. CDR3 bases: TGTGCCAGCAGCGTAGATCCCAGGGCGAACACCGGGGAGCTGTTTTTT.

The rearrangement links TRBV9 to TRBJ2-3; 10 bases map to TRBD2. The CDR3 extends over 16 amino acids. Germline assignment: CDR1 SGDLS and CDR2 YYNGEE. Trimming took 0 bases from V and 3 from J; bases not matched to a gene: 4. The CDR3 sequence is CASSVAAGGLTDTQYF. For the CDR3, the DNA is TGTGCCAGCAGCGTAGCAGCGGGAGGGTTGACAGATACGCAGTATTTT.

The chain is built from TRBV7-2 and TRBJ1-5; TRBD1 matches at 7 bases. This CDR3 is 18 amino acids long. From germline, CDR1 is SGHTA and CDR2 FQGNSA. Trimming took 2 bases from V and 4 from J; bases not matched to a gene: 14. CDR3 sequence (DNA): TGTGCCAGCAGCTTATTCGGGCAGGGGGTATCGGGAAATCAGCCCCAGCATTTT. Encoded protein: CASSLFGQGVSGNQPQHF.

The sample holds one count of this clone. The V gene is TRBV12-3 or TRBV12-4, the J gene TRBJ1-2; 9 bases line up with TRBD1. The length of the CDR3 is 13 residues. The V gene end was trimmed by 1 base and the J gene end by 6 bases; junction bases not matched to a gene: 0. DNA for the CDR3: TGTGCCAGCAGTTTAGGGACAGGGGATGGCTACACCTTC. Encoded protein: CASSLGTGDGYTF.

This rearrangement joins TRBV18 to TRBJ2-1; 8 bases fit TRBD2. The CDR3 runs 16 residues. Per germline, CDR1 KGHSH and CDR2 LQKENI. V lost 4 bases and J lost 0; bases outside the gene matches: 5. The CDR3 region is CASSLSGDSSYNEQFF. The CDR3 DNA reads as TGTGCCAGCTCACTTAGCGGGGATAGCTCCTACAATGAGCAGTTCTTC.

This chain uses TRBV30 with TRBJ2-1, with D hard to call. Trimming took 2 bases from V and 0 from J, leaving 8 bases between them. Germline V gene sequence: CDR1 GTSNPN, CDR2 SVGIG (reference sequence). The CDR3 has 14 residues. The CDR3 sequence is CAWSRPSSYNEQFF. CDR3 sequence (DNA): TGTGCCTGGAGTCGTCCGAGCTCCTACAATGAGCAGTTCTTC. Full variable domain (remainder filled in from reference TRBV30 and TRBJ2-1): SQTIHQWPATLVQPVGSPLSLECTVEGTSNPNLYWYRQAAGRGLQLLFYSVGIGQISSEVPQNLSASRPQDRQFILSSKKLLLSDSGFYLCAWSRPSSYNEQFFGPGTRLTVL.

The chain couples TRBV28 to TRBJ1-1; D gene unclear. V was shortened by 4 bases and J by 4 bases, with 7 bases between the two germline ends. The V gene's germline CDR1 is MDHEN and CDR2 SYDVKM. CDR3 length equals 12 residues. The CDR3 DNA is TGTGCCAGCAGTTCACCGGGCACTGAAGCTTTCTTT. It specifies CASSSPGTEAFF.

About this clone: One end of the junction varies from germline; a read error may be responsible. V usage is TRBV30 and J usage is TRBJ2-1; 12 nucleotides agree with TRBD2. The CDR3 is made up of 14 amino acids. Germline CDR1 and CDR2: GTSNPN and SVGIG (reference sequence). The CDR3 DNA follows: TGCTCTAGCGGGAGGGCCGGGTCCTACAATGAGCAGTTCTTC. Its protein product is CSSGRAGSYNEQFF.

The chain is built from TRBV10-2 and TRBJ2-3, with 10 bases that match TRBD1. The CDR3 is 16 residues long. The trim removed 2 bases at V and 1 base at J, leaving 3 bases unmatched. In germline, CDR1 is WSHSY, CDR2 SAAADI. The CDR3 reads CASSERGTGGTDTQYF. CDR3 in DNA: TGCGCCAGCAGTGAGAGGGGGACAGGGGGCACAGATACGCAGTATTTT.

This sequence joins TRBV30 and TRBJ2-3; D might be TRBD1 (5 bases). Trimming removed 2 bases from V and 4 bases from J, with 16 bases in between. Germline V lookup: CDR1 GTSNPN, CDR2 SVGIG (reference sequence). The CDR3 loop spans 15 amino acids. The CDR3 DNA reads TGTGCCTGGAGTCCCATCGGCAGGGAACCAGATACGCAGTATTTT. Translating gives CAWSPIGREPDTQYF. The variable domain in full, with the rest retrieved from reference TRBV30 and TRBJ2-3, is SQTIHQWPATLVQPVGSPLSLECTVEGTSNPNLYWYRQAAGRGLQLLFYSVGIGQISSEVPQNLSASRPQDRQFILSSKKLLLSDSGFYLCAWSPIGREPDTQYFGPGTRLTVL.

J is TRBJ1-6 and V is TRBV6-1; D might be TRBD1 (5 bases). The CDR3 covers 14 residues. Looked up from germline, CDR1 is MNHNS and CDR2 is SASEGT. With 3 bases removed from V and 7 bases from J, the gap between germline ends came to 10 bases. The CDR3 sequence: CASSEEGWNSPLHF. The CDR3 DNA reads TGTGCCAGCAGTGAGGAGGGGTGGAATTCACCCCTCCACTTT.

The V call is TRBV7-2, the J call TRBJ1-2; tentatively, D is TRBD1 (6 bases). V gave up 1 base and J gave up 4 bases, with 16 bases separating them. The length of the CDR3 is 16 residues. Germline CDR1 and CDR2: SGHTA and FQGNSA. The CDR3 nucleotides read TGTGCCAGCAGCTTAGGCCCGACACAGGGCACCTATGGCTACACCTTC. Its translation: CASSLGPTQGTYGYTF. Filled out from reference TRBV7-2 and TRBJ1-2, the complete variable domain reads GAGVSQSPSNKVTEKGKDVELRCDPISGHTALYWYRQSLGQGLEFLIYFQGNSAPDKSGLPSDRFSAERTGGSVSTLTIQRTQQEDSAVYLCASSLGPTQGTYGYTFGSGTRLTVV.

This chain uses TRBV5-1 with TRBJ2-7; 13 bases fit TRBD2. The germline V gene has CDR1 SGHRS and CDR2 YFSETQ. The CDR3 runs 15 residues. V was pared by 4 bases and J by 4 bases, with 5 bases of the junction left unmatched. The CDR3 region is CASSRTSGSLYEQYF. The CDR3, as DNA: TGCGCCAGCAGCCGGACTAGCGGGAGCCTATACGAGCAGTACTTC.

In its sample, this clone was seen once. The rearrangement uses TRBV3-1 (or the pseudogene TRBV3-2) and TRBJ2-1; weak D call: TRBD2 (6 bases). Germline assignment: CDR1 LGHDT and CDR2 YNNKEL (reference sequence). CDR3 size: 15 residues. The germline V and J ends were trimmed by 0 bases and 4 bases, with 10 bases remaining between them. The CDR3: CASSQEWGTYNEQFF. CDR3 in DNA: TGTGCCAGCAGCCAAGAGTGGGGGACTTACAATGAGCAGTTCTTC.

The chain recombines TRBV19 with TRBJ2-7; TRBD2 is a possible D gene (5 bases). Between the trimmed V and J ends, which lost 5 bases and 3 bases, there was a span of 17 bases. Looked up from germline, CDR1 is LNHDA and CDR2 is SQIVND (reference sequence). The CDR3 has 15 amino acids. This CDR3 reads CASSASGYGLYEQYF. In DNA, the CDR3 is TGTGCCAGTAGTGCTTCGGGCTACGGACTCTACGAGCAGTACTTC.

This clone showed up just a few times. The chain links TRBV9 to TRBJ1-3; 7 bases line up with TRBD1. This CDR3 has 16 amino acids. Germline V gives CDR1 SGDLS, CDR2 YYNGEE. V gave up 5 bases and J gave up 0 bases; unmatched junction bases: 8. The CDR3 is CASSAGTELSGNTIYF. CDR3 DNA sequence: TGTGCCAGCAGTGCCGGGACAGAGCTCTCTGGAAACACCATATATTTT.

The chain has TRBV19 and TRBJ1-1, with 11 bases aligning to TRBD1. This CDR3 comprises 16 residues. V lost 6 bases to trimming and J lost 0 bases; unmatched junction nucleotides: 6. Looked up from germline, CDR1 is LNHDA and CDR2 is SQIVND (reference sequence). Here the CDR3 DNA reads TGTGCCAGTAGGGAAGGGGACAGGGGGGTGAACACTGAAGCTTTCTTT. It specifies CASREGDRGVNTEAFF.